These T cell receptor beta chains were read from a single sample in a study of blood T cell repertoires in COVID-19. TCRdb's copy holds only in-frame clones and misses some; the assay was immunoSEQ multiplex PCR. The sample holds approximately 350,000 clones, about four fifths seen once. Sample: PBMCs or T cells enriched from blood (not recorded which). The receptor source for this set is a woman in her forties or fifties who had recovered from COVID-19. CDR3s include the opening cysteine and the closing phenylalanine or tryptophan. D genes are given only for firm matches. Clone size is shown for a subset of rows, as once, few, many or a class of expanded clone.

cdr3_aa: CASSLRWGGDTQYF; cdr3_nt: TGTGCCAGCAGTTTACGATGGGGGGGAGATACGCAGTATTTT; clone_size: .; v_call: TRBV6-5; d_call: TRBD2; j_call: TRBJ2-3
cdr3_aa: CASSAWGTATSYEQYF; cdr3_nt: TGTGCCAGCAGCGCCTGGGGGACAGCAACCTCCTACGAGCAGTACTTC; clone_size: .; v_call: TRBV9; d_call: TRBD1; j_call: TRBJ2-7
cdr3_aa: CASGGALTNEQFF; cdr3_nt: TGCGCCAGCGGGGGGGCTCTTACCAATGAGCAGTTCTTC; clone_size: .; v_call: TRBV5-1; d_call: .; j_call: TRBJ2-1
cdr3_aa: CASSFDTTEAFF; cdr3_nt: TGTGCCAGCAGCTTTGACACCACTGAAGCTTTCTTT; clone_size: .; v_call: TRBV7-2; d_call: .; j_call: TRBJ1-1
cdr3_aa: CASSLGVGGEQYF; cdr3_nt: TGCGCCAGCAGCTTGGGTGTGGGGGGTGAGCAGTACTTC; clone_size: once; v_call: TRBV5-1; d_call: .; j_call: TRBJ2-7
cdr3_aa: CASSPAQGSIQYF; cdr3_nt: TGTGCCAGCAGCCCCGCACAGGGGTCCATTCAGTACTTC; clone_size: .; v_call: TRBV3-1/TRBV3-2; d_call: TRBD1; j_call: TRBJ2-4
cdr3_aa: CASSTPTGGSLNEQFF; cdr3_nt: TGTGCCAGCAGTACCCCGACAGGGGGCTCTTTGAATGAGCAGTTCTTC; clone_size: .; v_call: TRBV27; d_call: TRBD1; j_call: TRBJ2-1
cdr3_aa: CATSRAGGSYEQYF; cdr3_nt: TGTGCCACCAGCAGAGCCGGGGGATCCTACGAGCAGTACTTC; clone_size: .; v_call: TRBV15; d_call: .; j_call: TRBJ2-7
cdr3_aa: CASRGGGGNYGYTF; cdr3_nt: TGTGCCAGCAGGGGGGGTGGTGGGAACTATGGCTACACCTTC; clone_size: .; v_call: TRBV2; d_call: .; j_call: TRBJ1-2
cdr3_aa: CASSYRDRGYGYTF; cdr3_nt: TGTGCCAGCAGTTACCGGGACAGGGGTTATGGCTACACCTTC; clone_size: .; v_call: TRBV6-5; d_call: TRBD1; j_call: TRBJ1-2
cdr3_aa: CASSQDGRGGFYEQYF; cdr3_nt: TGTGCCAGCAGCCAAGATGGGAGGGGGGGCTTCTACGAGCAGTACTTC; clone_size: .; v_call: TRBV4-2; d_call: .; j_call: TRBJ2-7
cdr3_aa: CASSSPNSGNTEAFF; cdr3_nt: TGCGCCAGCAGCTCACCAAACAGTGGGAACACTGAAGCTTTCTTT; clone_size: .; v_call: TRBV5-1; d_call: .; j_call: TRBJ1-1
cdr3_aa: CASSFGSWTEAFF; cdr3_nt: TGTGCCAGCAGCTTCGGGTCGTGGACTGAAGCTTTCTTT; clone_size: .; v_call: TRBV11-3; d_call: .; j_call: TRBJ1-1
cdr3_aa: CASSQVGTGEAFF; cdr3_nt: TGTGCCAGCAGCCAAGTGGGGACAGGGGAAGCTTTCTTT; clone_size: .; v_call: TRBV4-2; d_call: TRBD1; j_call: TRBJ1-1
cdr3_aa: CAWGRDRVPGANVLTF; cdr3_nt: TGTGCCTGGGGCCGGGACAGGGTCCCTGGGGCCAACGTCCTGACTTTC; clone_size: .; v_call: TRBV30; d_call: TRBD1; j_call: TRBJ2-6